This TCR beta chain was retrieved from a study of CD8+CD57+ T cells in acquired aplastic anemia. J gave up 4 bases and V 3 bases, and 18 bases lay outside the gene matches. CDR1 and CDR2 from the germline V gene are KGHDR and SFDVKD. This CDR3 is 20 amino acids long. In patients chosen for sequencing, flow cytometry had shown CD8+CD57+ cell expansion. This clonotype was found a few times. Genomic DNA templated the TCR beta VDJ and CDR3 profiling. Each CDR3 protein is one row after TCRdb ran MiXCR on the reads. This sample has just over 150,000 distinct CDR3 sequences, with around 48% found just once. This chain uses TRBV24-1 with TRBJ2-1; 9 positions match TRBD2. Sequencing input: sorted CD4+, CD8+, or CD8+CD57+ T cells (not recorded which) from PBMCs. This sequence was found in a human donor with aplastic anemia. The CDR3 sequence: CATSDPWTSETGGSYNEQFF. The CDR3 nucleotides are TGTGCCACCAGTGATCCTTGGACTAGCGAAACTGGGGGATCTTACAATGAGCAGTTCTTC.